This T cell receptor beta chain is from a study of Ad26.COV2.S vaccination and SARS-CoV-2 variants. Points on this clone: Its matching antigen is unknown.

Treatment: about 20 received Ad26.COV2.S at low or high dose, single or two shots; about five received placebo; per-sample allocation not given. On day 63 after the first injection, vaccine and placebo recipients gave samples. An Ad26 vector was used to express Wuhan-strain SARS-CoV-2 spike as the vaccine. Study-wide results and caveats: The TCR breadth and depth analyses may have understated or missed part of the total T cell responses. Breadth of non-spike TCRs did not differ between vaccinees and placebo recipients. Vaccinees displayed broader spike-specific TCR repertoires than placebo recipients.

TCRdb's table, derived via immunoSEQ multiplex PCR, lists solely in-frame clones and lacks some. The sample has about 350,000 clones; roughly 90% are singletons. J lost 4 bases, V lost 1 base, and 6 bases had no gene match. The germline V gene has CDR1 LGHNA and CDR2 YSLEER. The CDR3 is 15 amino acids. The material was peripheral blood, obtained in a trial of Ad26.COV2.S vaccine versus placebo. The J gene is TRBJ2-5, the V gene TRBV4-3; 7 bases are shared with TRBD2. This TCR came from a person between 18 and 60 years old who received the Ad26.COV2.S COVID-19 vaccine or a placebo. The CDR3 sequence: CASSQALGEGETQYF. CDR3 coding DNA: TGCGCCAGCAGCCAAGCATTAGGGGAGGGAGAGACCCAGTACTTC.